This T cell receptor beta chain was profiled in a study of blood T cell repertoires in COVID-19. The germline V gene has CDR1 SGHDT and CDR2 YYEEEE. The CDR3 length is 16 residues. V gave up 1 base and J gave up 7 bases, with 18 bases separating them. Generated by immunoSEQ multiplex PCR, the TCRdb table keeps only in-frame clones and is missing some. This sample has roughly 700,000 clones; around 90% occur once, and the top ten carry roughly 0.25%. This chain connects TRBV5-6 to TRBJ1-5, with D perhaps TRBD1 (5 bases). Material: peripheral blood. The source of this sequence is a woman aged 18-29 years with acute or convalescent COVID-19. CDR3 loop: CASSLLGRDVDQPQHF. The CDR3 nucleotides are TGTGCCAGCAGCTTGCTTGGCAGGGATGTAGACCAGCCCCAGCATTTT. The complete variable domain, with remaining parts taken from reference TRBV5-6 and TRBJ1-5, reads DAGVTQSPTHLIKTRGQQVTLRCSPKSGHDTVSWYQQALGQGPQFIFQYYEEEERQRGNFPDRFSGHQFPNYSSELNVNALLLGDSALYLCASSLLGRDVDQPQHFGDGTRLSIL.